These 9 T cell receptor beta chains originate from one sample sequenced in a study of T cells of healthy individuals listed by TCRdb under 2018. The method behind the library was 5' RACE. Instrument on record: Illumina MiSeq. TCRdb reprocessed the public reads (quality trimming at Q25 with fastp, clone calling with MiXCR) and kept in-frame beta chains. Rows merge per CDR3 protein into single entries with the most common DNA and genes. The sample table holds around 98,000 distinct CDR3 sequences, of which approximately 15% were seen once. The biggest ten clones account for 6.2% of the sample. All receptors derive from a human donor in good health.

The rearrangement joins TRBV4-3 to TRBJ2-3; D gene ambiguous. CDR3 length: 15 amino acids. Germline V CDR1 and CDR2: LGHNA, YSLEER. Trimming stripped 3 bases from V and 9 bases from J, with 19 bases between. CDR3 residues: CASSHSDRRPRTQYF. CDR3 bases: TGCGCCAGCAGCCATTCCGATCGCAGACCGAGGACGCAGTATTTT.

The V gene is TRBV20-1, the J gene TRBJ2-7; D gene ambiguous. Germline V gene sequence: CDR1 DFQATT, CDR2 SNEGSKA (reference sequence). The CDR3 length is 12 residues. V was pared by 3 bases and J by 0 bases, with 6 bases between. CDR3 nucleotides: TGCAGTGCTAGCGTACTCTCCTACGAGCAGTACTTC. Translating gives CSASVLSYEQYF.

Concerning this clonotype itself: This may arise from a read error, as a much more abundant clone is one base away. The rearrangement uses TRBV7-6 and TRBJ1-1; no firm D call. Looked up from germline, CDR1 is SGHVS and CDR2 is FNYEAQ. The CDR3 consists of 13 residues. V lost 1 base to trimming and J lost 0 bases, with 3 bases between them. The CDR3 region is CASSLVVNTEAFF. The CDR3 bases are TGTGCCAGCAGCTTAGTCGTGAACACTGAAGCTTTCTTT. The variable domain in full, with the rest retrieved from reference TRBV7-6 and TRBJ1-1, is GAGVSQSPRYKVTKRGQDVALRCDPISGHVSLYWYRQALGQGPEFLTYFNYEAQQDKSGLPNDRFSAERPEGSISTLTIQRTEQRDSAMYRCASSLVVNTEAFFGQGTRLTVV.

The chain's CDR3 is CASSKAGGRSGYTF. The CDR3 region has the DNA TGTGCCAGCAGTAAAGCAGGGGGCAGAAGTGGCTACACCTTC. The genes are TRBV28 and TRBJ1-2; 8 nucleotides match TRBD1. Trimming cost V 5 bases and J 7 bases; bases outside gene matches: 9. CDR1 is MDHEN and CDR2 is SYDVKM in the germline V gene. The CDR3 extends over 14 amino acids.

The gene calls are TRBV6-2 or TRBV6-3 and TRBJ2-7, with D possibly TRBD1 on 8 matching bases. The CDR3 covers 14 residues. CDR1 and CDR2 (germline): MNHEY, SVGEGT. V shed 7 bases and J shed 3 bases, with 16 bases lying between them. CDR3 protein: CASTKDREGYEQYF. As DNA, the CDR3 is TGTGCCAGCACTAAGGACAGGGAGGGCTACGAGCAGTACTTC.

Ten or more counts support this clonotype. The chain combines TRBV20-1 with TRBJ2-3, with no clear D. V was pared by 3 bases and J by 0 bases, with 7 bases between. The CDR3 contains 13 residues. From germline, CDR1 is DFQATT and CDR2 SNEGSKA (reference sequence). The CDR3 DNA is TGCAGTGCTAGTAGAACAAGCACAGATACGCAGTATTTT. Translated, it gives CSASRTSTDTQYF.

This clonotype was found many times. V and J are TRBV20-1 and TRBJ2-5; D remains unclear. Germline CDR1 reads DFQATT; CDR2 reads SNEGSKA (reference sequence). Trimming took off 2 bases at V and 5 bases at J, with 9 bases between the two ends. CDR3 length: 12 amino acids. The DNA for the CDR3 is TGCAGTGCTAGACCTAGTGCGGAGACCCAGTACTTC. Its translation is CSARPSAETQYF.

Here the CDR3 reads CASSLGGQWGSHQPQHF. In nucleotides, the CDR3 is TGTGCCAGCAGCTTAGGGGGACAATGGGGCTCCCATCAGCCCCAGCATTTT. The chain has TRBV7-2 and TRBJ1-5; TRBD1 is a possible D gene (6 bases). The CDR3 is 17 residues long. The V gene's germline CDR1 is SGHTA and CDR2 FQGNSA. V lost 1 base and J lost 5, with 18 bases in between. The entire variable domain, with the rest obtained from reference TRBV7-2 and TRBJ1-5, is as follows: GAGVSQSPSNKVTEKGKDVELRCDPISGHTALYWYRQSLGQGLEFLIYFQGNSAPDKSGLPSDRFSAERTGGSVSTLTIQRTQQEDSAVYLCASSLGGQWGSHQPQHFGDGTRLSIL.

This clonotype has a count of ten or more. The V call is TRBV9, the J call TRBJ2-5, with 7 bases lining up with TRBD1. Germline V lookup: CDR1 SGDLS, CDR2 YYNGEE. The CDR3 sequence is 15 residues long. V was pared by 0 bases and J by 5 bases, with 7 bases of the junction left unmatched. The CDR3 DNA follows: TGTGCCAGCAGCGTAGCTGAAGGGGGCGGGGAGACCCAGTACTTC. Translated: CASSVAEGGGETQYF.